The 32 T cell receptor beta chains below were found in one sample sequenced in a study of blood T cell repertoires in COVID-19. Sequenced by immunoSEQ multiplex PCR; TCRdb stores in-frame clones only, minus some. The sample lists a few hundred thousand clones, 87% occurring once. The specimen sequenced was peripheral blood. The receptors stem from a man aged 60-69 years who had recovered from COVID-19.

CDR3 residues: CASSLGPSSGAYNEQFF. The CDR3 DNA sequence: TGTGCCAGCAGCTTAGGGCCCAGTAGCGGTGCCTACAATGAGCAGTTCTTC. J is TRBJ2-1 and V is TRBV11-2; a weak D match, TRBD2 (6 bases). V was pared by 1 base and J by 2 bases, with 15 bases between. The germline V gene encodes CDR1 SGHAT and CDR2 FQNNGV. This CDR3 comprises 17 residues.

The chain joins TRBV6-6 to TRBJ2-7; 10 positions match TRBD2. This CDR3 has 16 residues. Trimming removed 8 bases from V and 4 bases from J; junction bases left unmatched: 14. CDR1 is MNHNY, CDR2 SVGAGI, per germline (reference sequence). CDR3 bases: TGTGCCAGCTCCTCCGGTCAGCGGGGGGGTCCTTACGAGCAGTACTTC. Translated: CASSSGQRGGPYEQYF.

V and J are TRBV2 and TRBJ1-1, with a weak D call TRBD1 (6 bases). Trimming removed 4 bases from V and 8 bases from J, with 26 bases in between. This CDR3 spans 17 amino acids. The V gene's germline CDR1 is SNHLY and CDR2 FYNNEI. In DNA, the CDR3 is TGTGCCAGCAGTGGGGGGCCAGGGTCAAGACAAACCTGGGAAGCTTTCTTT. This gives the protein CASSGGPGSRQTWEAFF.

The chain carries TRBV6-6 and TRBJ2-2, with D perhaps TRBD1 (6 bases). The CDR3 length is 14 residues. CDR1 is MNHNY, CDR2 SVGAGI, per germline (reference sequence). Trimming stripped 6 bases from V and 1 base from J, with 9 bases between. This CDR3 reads CASRWTENTGELFF. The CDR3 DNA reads TGTGCCAGCAGATGGACAGAGAACACCGGGGAGCTGTTTTTT.

The CDR3 protein is CASSRGVISYNEQFF. CDR3 bases: TGCGCCAGCAGCCGGGGAGTTATCTCCTACAATGAGCAGTTCTTC. The chain has TRBV5-1 and TRBJ2-1; perhaps TRBD2 as D (5 bases). Trimming removed 4 bases from V and 0 bases from J, with 11 bases in between. This CDR3 comprises 15 residues. In germline, CDR1 is SGHRS, CDR2 YFSETQ.

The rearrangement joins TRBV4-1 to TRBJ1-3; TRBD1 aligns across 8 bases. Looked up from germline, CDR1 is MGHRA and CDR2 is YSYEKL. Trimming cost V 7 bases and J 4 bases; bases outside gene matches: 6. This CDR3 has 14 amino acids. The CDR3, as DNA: TGCGCCAGCATTGGGGACAGGAGGGGAAACACCATATATTTT. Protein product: CASIGDRRGNTIYF.

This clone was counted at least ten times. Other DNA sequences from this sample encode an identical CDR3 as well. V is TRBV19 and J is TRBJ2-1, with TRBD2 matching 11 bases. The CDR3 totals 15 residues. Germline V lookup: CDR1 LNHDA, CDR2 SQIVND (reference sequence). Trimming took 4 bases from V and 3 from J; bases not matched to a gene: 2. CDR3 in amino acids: CASSTTSGSYNEQFF. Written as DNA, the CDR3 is TGTGCCAGTAGTACCACTAGCGGGAGCTACAATGAGCAGTTCTTC.

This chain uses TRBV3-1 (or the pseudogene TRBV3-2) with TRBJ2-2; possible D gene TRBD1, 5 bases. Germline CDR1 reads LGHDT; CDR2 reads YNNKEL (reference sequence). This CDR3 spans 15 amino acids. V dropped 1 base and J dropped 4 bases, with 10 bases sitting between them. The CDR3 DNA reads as TGTGCCAGCAGCCAAGGACAGATCTTCACCGGGGAGCTGTTTTTT. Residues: CASSQGQIFTGELFF.

In DNA, the CDR3 is TGTGCCAGCAGCCAAGCAGACAGGGGACACACCGGGGAGCTGTTTTTT. Translation: CASSQADRGHTGELFF. The chain couples TRBV3-1 (or the pseudogene TRBV3-2) to TRBJ2-2; TRBD1 matches 8 bases. Germline V lookup: CDR1 LGHDT, CDR2 YNNKEL (reference sequence). The CDR3 contains 16 residues. J lost 3 bases, V lost 1 base, and 4 bases had no gene match.

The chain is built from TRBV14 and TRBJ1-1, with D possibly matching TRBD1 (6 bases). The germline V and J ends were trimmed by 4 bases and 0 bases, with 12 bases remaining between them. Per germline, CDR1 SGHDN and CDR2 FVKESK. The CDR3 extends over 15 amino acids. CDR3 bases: TGTGCCAGCAGCCGGGACACAGATCTGAACACTGAAGCTTTCTTT. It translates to CASSRDTDLNTEAFF.

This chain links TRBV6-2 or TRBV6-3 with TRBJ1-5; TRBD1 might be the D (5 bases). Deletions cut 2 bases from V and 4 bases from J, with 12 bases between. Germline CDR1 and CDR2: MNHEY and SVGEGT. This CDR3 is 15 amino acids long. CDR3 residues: CASSYGGQGNQPQHF. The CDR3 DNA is TGTGCCAGCAGTTACGGTGGGCAGGGAAATCAGCCCCAGCATTTT.

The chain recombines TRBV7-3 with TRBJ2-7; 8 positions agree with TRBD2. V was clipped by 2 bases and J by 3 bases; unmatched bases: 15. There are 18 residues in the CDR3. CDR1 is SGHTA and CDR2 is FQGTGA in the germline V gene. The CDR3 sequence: CASSLAPRRAGGYYEQYF. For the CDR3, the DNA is TGTGCCAGCAGCTTAGCGCCCCGAAGGGCGGGGGGCTACTACGAGCAGTACTTC.

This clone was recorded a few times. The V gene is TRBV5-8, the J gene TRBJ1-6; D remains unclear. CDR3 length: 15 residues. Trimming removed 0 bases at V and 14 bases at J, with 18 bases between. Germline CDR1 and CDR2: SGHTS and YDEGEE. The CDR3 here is CASSLGTGDGKALHF. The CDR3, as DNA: TGTGCCAGCAGCTTGGGGACGGGAGATGGGAAGGCCCTCCACTTT.

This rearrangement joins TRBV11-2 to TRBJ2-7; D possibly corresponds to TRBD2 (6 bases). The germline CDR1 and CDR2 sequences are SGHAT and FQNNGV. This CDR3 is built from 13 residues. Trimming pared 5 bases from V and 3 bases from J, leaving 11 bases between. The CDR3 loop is CASSPGDFYEQYF. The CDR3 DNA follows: TGTGCCAGCAGCCCGGGGGATTTCTACGAGCAGTACTTC.

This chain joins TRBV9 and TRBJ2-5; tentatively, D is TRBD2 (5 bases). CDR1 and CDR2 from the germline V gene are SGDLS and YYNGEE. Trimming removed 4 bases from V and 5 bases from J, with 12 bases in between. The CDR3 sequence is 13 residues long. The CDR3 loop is CASSTVPGETQYF. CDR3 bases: TGTGCCAGCAGCACAGTACCGGGGGAGACCCAGTACTTC. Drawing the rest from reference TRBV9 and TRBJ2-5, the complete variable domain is DSGVTQTPKHLITATGQRVTLRCSPRSGDLSVYWYQQSLDQGLQFLIQYYNGEERAKGNILERFSAQQFPDLHSELNLSSLELGDSALYFCASSTVPGETQYFGPGTRLLVL.

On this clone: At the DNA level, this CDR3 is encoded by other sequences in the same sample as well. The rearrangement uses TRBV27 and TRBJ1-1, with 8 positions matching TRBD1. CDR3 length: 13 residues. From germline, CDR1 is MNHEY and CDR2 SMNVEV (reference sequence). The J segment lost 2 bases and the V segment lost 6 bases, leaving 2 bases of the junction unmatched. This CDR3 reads CASRDRVNTEAFF. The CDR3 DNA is TGTGCCAGCAGGGACAGGGTTAACACTGAAGCTTTCTTT.

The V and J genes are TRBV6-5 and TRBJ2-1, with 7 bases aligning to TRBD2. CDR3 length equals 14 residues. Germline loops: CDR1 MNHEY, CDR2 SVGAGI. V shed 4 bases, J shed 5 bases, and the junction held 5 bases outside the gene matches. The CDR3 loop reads CASSWSGDHNEQFF. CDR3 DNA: TGTGCCAGCAGTTGGAGCGGGGATCACAATGAGCAGTTCTTC.

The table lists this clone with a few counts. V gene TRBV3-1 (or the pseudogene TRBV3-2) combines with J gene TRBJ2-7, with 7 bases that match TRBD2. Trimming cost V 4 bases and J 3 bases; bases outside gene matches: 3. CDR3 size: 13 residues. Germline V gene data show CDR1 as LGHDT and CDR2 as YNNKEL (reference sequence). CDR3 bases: TGTGCCAGCAGCCTCGGGAGGAACTACGAGCAGTACTTC. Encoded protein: CASSLGRNYEQYF.

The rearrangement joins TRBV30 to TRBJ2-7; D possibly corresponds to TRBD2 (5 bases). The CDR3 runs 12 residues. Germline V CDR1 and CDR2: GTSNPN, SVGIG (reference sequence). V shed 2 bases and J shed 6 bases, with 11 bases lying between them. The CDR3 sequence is CAWSRLPVEQYF. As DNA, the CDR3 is TGTGCCTGGAGTAGACTACCCGTCGAGCAGTACTTC.

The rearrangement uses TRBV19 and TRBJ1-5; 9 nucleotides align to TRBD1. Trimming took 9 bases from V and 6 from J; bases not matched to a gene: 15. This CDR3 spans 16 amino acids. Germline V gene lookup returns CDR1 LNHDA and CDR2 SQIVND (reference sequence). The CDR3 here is CASAKLKTGGSQPQHF. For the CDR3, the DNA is TGTGCCAGCGCAAAATTGAAGACAGGGGGAAGTCAGCCCCAGCATTTT.

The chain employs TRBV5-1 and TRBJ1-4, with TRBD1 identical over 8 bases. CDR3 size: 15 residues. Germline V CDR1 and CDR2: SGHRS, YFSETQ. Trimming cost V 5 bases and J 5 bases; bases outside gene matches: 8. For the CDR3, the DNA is TGCGCCAGCAGAGGAGGAAGGACAGGGAATGAAAAACTGTTTTTT. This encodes CASRGGRTGNEKLFF.

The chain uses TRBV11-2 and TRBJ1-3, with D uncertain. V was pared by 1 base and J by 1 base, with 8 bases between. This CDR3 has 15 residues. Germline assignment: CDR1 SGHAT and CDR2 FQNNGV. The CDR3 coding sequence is TGTGCCAGCAGCTTAGGTTACAGATCTGGAAACACCATATATTTT. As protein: CASSLGYRSGNTIYF.

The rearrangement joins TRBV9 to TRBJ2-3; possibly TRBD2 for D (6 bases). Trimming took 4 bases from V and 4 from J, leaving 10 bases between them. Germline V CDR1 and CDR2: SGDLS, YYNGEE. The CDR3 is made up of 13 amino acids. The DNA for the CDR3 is TGTGCCAGCAGCACCCGACTAGCAGATACGCAGTATTTT. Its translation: CASSTRLADTQYF.

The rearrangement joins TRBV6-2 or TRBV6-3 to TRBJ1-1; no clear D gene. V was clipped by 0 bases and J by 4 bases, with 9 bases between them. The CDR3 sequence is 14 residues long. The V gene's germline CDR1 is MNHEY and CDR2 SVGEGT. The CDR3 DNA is TGTGCCAGCAGTTACTCGAGAGACTCCACTGAAGCTTTCTTT. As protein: CASSYSRDSTEAFF.

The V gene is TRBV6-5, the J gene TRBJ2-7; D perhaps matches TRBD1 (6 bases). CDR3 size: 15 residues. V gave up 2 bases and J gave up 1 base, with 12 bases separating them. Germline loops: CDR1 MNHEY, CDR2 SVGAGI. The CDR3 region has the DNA TGTGCCAGCAGTTACCGCAGGGGCGGGTCCTACGAGCAGTACTTC. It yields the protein CASSYRRGGSYEQYF.

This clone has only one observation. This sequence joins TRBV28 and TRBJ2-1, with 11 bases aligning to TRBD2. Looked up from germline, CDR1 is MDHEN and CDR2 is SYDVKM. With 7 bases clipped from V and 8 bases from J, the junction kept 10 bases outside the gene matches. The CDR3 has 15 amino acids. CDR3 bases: TGTGCCAGCACTCAAACTAGCGGGAGAATCGATGAGCAGTTCTTC. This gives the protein CASTQTSGRIDEQFF.

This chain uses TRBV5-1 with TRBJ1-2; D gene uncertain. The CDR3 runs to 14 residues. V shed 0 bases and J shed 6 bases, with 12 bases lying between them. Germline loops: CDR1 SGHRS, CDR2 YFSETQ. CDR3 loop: CASSLAPGSNGYTF. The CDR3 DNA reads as TGCGCCAGCAGCTTGGCCCCAGGCAGTAATGGCTACACCTTC.

The CDR3: CASGTPSSEQYF. CDR3 DNA sequence: TGTGCCAGCGGAACCCCTAGCAGCGAGCAGTACTTC. The chain has TRBV12-3 or TRBV12-4 and TRBJ2-7; possibly TRBD2 for D (5 bases). Trimming left V 8 bases short and J 6 bases short, with 14 bases between. The CDR3 contains 12 residues.

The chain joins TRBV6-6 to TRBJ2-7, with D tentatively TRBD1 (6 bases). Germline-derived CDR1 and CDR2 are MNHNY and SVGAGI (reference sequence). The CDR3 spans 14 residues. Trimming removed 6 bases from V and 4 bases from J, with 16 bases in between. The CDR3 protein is CASSRGQNLYEQYF. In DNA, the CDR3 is TGTGCCAGCAGCCGAGGACAGAATCTTTACGAGCAGTACTTC.

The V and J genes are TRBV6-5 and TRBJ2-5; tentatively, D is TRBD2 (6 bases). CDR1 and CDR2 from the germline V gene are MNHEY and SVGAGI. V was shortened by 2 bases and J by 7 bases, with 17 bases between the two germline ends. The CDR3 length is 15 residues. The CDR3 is CASSYGLGEAGTQYF. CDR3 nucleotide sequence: TGTGCCAGCAGTTACGGGTTAGGGGAGGCTGGGACCCAGTACTTC.

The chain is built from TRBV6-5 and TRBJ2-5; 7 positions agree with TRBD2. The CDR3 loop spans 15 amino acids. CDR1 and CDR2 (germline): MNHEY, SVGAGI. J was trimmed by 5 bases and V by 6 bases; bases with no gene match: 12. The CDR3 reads CASRPRLAGGETQYF. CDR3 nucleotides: TGTGCCAGCAGACCAAGACTAGCCGGGGGGGAGACCCAGTACTTC.

The CDR3 DNA reads TGTGCCAGCAGGTCACCCTTAGCGGGAGGAGGCCCAGATACGCAGTATTTT. Translation: CASRSPLAGGGPDTQYF. The chain has TRBV7-9 and TRBJ2-3; 10 bases agree with TRBD2. V lost 6 bases and J lost 4; bases outside the gene matches: 13. CDR1 SEHNR and CDR2 FQNEAQ come from the germline V gene (reference sequence). This CDR3 region has 17 residues.